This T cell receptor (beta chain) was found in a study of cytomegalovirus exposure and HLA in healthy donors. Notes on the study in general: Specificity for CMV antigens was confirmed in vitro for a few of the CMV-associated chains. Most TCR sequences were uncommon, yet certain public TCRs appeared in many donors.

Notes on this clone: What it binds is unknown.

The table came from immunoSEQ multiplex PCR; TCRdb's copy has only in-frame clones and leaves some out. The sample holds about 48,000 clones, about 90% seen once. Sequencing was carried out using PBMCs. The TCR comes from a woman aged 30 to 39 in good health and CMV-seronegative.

The CDR3 nucleotides read TGTGCCAGCAGCCAACGGACTGGAACCGGGGAGCTGTTTTTT. Translating gives CASSQRTGTGELFF. The chain links TRBV7-9 to TRBJ2-2; a weak D match, TRBD2 (5 bases). The ends were cut back, 5 bases at V and 5 bases at J, with 12 bases in the middle. Germline V gene lookup returns CDR1 SEHNR and CDR2 FQNEAQ (reference sequence). The CDR3 extends over 14 amino acids.